This T cell receptor (beta chain) derives from a study of CD8 T cells in Susac syndrome. Across the whole study: Active disease was present in more than 5 of the sequenced Susac syndrome patients, whereas about eight of them were in remission. Notes on the study in general: Clonal expansion was missing from Susac syndrome CD4+ T cell repertoires. As acknowledged by the study, its TCR sequencing and HLA analysis included a relatively small number of individuals.

Germline V gene data show CDR1 as MDHEN and CDR2 as SYDVKM. This CDR3 comprises 15 residues. With V trimmed by 4 bases and J by 3 bases, 6 bases remained unmatched. An amount of RNA that ranged from 0.5 to 1 ug was reverse transcribed with random hexamers. Amplification of TCR beta CDR3 used immunoSEQ multiplex PCR across 54 Vbeta and 13 Jbeta. Each CDR3 protein gets one entry after TCRdb re-called the immunoSEQ multiplex PCR reads with MiXCR. The sample has hundreds of thousands of distinct CDR3 sequences; 85% to 95% are singletons. Comment on this clonotype: Its specificity is unknown.

The chain carries TRBV28 and TRBJ2-5; the match to TRBD2 covers 9 bases. This TCR came from a human donor with Susac syndrome. The specimen sequenced was CD4+ T cells from PBMCs. The CDR3 sequence: CASSSSGGHKETQYF. The CDR3 DNA follows: TGTGCCAGCAGTTCCAGCGGGGGGCATAAAGAGACCCAGTACTTC.